This TCR beta chain was sequenced during a study of cytomegalovirus exposure and HLA in healthy donors. The V gene's germline CDR1 is SGHRS and CDR2 YFSETQ. This CDR3 contains 14 residues. Trimming at V came to 4 bases and at J to 5 bases, leaving 8 bases not matched to a gene. In the PCR, 60 Vbeta and 13 Jbeta primers were used. Generated by immunoSEQ multiplex PCR, the TCRdb table keeps only in-frame clones and is missing some. The sample carries about 140,000 clones, around 75% recorded once. This clonotype was sampled from a man in his fifties or sixties in good health and CMV-seronegative. Sequencing was performed on PBMCs. The V and J genes are TRBV5-1 and TRBJ1-2, with 7 bases lining up with TRBD1. CDR3 in amino acids: CASSPGQRNYGYTF. The CDR3, as DNA: TGCGCCAGCAGCCCGGGACAGCGAAATTATGGCTACACCTTC.